This T cell receptor (beta chain) was retrieved from a study of shared clonotypes between healthy human individuals. For the study at large: Participating donors consisted of a couple of women and a few men aged 18 to 49. Overall study results and limits: A few donors showed sharing of around 5% of naive CD4 clonotypes.

Germline V gene lookup returns CDR1 SGHTA and CDR2 FQGNSA. This CDR3 is 13 amino acids long. The V end lost 4 bases, the J end lost 7 bases, and 11 bases lay between the germline ends. Worth noting for this clone: Its antigen is currently unknown.

Profiled with immunoSEQ multiplex PCR; TCRdb holds only in-frame clones, not every one. The sample has 2,500,000 or so clones, roughly 92% seen once. The J gene is TRBJ1-5, the V gene TRBV7-2; TRBD1 might be the D (6 bases). Input material: naive CD4+ T cells sorted from blood. Subset here: CD45RA+ positively selected. This receptor was taken from a man younger than 30 in good health. The CDR3 DNA is TGTGCCAGCAGCTGGGAGGGGGGACAGCCCCAGCATTTT. This sequence encodes CASSWEGGQPQHF.